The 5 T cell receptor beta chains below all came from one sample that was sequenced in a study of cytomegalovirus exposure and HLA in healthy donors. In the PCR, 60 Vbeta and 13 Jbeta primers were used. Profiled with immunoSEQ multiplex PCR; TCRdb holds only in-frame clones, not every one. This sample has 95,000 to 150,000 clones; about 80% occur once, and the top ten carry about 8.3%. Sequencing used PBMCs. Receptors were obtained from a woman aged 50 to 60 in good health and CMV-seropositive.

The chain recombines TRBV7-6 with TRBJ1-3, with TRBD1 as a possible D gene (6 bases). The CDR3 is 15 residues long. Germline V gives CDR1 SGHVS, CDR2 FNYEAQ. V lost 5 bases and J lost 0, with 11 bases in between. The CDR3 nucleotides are TGTGCCAGCAGCCCCGGACAGAACTCTGGAAACACCATATATTTT. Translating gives CASSPGQNSGNTIYF.

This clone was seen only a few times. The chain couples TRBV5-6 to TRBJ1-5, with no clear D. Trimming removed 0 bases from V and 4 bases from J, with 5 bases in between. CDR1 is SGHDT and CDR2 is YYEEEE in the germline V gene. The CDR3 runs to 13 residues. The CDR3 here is CASSLDQNQPQHF. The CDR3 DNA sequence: TGTGCCAGCAGCTTGGATCAGAATCAGCCCCAGCATTTT.

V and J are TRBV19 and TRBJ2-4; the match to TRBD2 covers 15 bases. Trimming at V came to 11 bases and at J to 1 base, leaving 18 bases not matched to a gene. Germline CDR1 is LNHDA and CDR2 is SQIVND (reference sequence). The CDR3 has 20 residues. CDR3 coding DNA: TGTGCCGCTAGCCCCCGGGGAGGACTAGCGGGAGGGGGGGCCAAAAACATTCAGTACTTC. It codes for CAASPRGGLAGGGAKNIQYF. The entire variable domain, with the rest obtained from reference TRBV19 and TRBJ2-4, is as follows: DGGITQSPKYLFRKEGQNVTLSCEQNLNHDAMYWYRQDPGQGLRLIYYSQIVNDFQKGDIAEGYSVSREKKESFPLTVTSAQKNPTAFYLCAASPRGGLAGGGAKNIQYFGAGTRLSVL.

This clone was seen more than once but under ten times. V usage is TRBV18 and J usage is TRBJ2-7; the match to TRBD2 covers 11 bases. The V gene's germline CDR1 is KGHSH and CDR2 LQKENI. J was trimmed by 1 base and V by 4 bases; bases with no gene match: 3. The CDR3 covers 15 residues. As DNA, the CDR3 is TGTGCCAGCTCACGACTAGCGGGGTCATCCTACGAGCAGTACTTC. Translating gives CASSRLAGSSYEQYF.

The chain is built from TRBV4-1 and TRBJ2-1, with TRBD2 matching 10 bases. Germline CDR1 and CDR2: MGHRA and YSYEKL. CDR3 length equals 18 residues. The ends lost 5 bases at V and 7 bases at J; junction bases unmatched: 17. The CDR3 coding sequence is TGCGCCAGCAGCTTCCCTAGGTCCAGCGGGGGGGCACGAAATGAGCAGTTCTTC. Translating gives CASSFPRSSGGARNEQFF.